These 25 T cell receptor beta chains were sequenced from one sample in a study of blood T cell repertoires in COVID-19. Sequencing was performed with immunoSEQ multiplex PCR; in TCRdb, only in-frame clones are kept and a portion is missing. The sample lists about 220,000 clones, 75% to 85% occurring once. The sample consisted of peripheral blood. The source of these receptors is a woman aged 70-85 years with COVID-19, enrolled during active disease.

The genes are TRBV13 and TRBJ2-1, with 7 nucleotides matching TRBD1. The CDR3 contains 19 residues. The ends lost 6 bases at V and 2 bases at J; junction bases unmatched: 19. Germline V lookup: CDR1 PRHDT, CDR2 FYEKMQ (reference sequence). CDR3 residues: CASRWPELKRDRPYNEQFF. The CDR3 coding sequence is TGTGCCAGCAGGTGGCCGGAGCTCAAACGGGACAGACCCTACAATGAGCAGTTCTTC.

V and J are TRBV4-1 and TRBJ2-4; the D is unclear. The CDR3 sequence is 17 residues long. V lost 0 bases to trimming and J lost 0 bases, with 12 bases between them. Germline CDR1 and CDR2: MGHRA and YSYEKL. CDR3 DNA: TGCGCCAGCAGCCAAGATCAACATAGCTTAGCCAAAAACATTCAGTACTTC. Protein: CASSQDQHSLAKNIQYF.

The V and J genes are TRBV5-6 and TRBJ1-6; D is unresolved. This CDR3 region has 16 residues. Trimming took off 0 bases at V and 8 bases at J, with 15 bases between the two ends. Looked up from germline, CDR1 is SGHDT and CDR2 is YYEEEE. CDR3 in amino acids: CASSLGVGETYSPLHF. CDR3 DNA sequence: TGTGCCAGCAGCTTGGGGGTTGGGGAGACGTATTCACCCCTCCACTTT.

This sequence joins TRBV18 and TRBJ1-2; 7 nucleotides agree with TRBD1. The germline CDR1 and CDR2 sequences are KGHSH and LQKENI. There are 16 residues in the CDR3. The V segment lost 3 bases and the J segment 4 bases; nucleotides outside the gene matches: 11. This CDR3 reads CASSPSRDSNFYGYTF. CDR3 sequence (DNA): TGTGCCAGCTCACCGAGTCGGGACAGCAATTTCTATGGCTACACCTTC. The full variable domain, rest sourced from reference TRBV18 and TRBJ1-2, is NAGVMQNPRHLVRRRGQEARLRCSPMKGHSHVYWYRQLPEEGLKFMVYLQKENIIDESGMPKERFSAEFPKEGPSILRIQQVVRGDSAAYFCASSPSRDSNFYGYTFGSGTRLTVV.

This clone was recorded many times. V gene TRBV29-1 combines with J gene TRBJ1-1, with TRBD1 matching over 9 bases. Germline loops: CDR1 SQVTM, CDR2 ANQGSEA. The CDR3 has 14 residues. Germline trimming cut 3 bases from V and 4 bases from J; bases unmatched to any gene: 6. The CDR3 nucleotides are TGCAGCGTTGACACAGGGGGCCTGACCACTGAAGCTTTCTTT. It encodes CSVDTGGLTTEAFF.

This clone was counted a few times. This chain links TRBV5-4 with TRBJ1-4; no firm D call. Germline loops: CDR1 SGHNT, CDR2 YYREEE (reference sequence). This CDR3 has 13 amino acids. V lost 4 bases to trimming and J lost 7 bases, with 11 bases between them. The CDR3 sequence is CASSPSRGEKLFF. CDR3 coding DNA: TGTGCCAGCAGCCCCAGTCGGGGTGAAAAACTGTTTTTT.

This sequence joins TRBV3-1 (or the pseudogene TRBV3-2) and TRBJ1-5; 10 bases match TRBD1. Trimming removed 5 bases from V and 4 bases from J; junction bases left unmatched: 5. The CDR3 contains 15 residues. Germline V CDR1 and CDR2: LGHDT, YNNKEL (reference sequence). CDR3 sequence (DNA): TGTGCCAGCAGCAAGGGACAGGGGCGTAATCAGCCCCAGCATTTT. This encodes CASSKGQGRNQPQHF.

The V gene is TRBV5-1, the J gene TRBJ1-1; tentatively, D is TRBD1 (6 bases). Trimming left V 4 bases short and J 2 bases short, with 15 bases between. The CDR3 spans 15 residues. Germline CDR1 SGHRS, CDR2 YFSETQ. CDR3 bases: TGCGCCAGCAGCACGCTAACAGGGTCCAACACTGAAGCTTTCTTT. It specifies CASSTLTGSNTEAFF.

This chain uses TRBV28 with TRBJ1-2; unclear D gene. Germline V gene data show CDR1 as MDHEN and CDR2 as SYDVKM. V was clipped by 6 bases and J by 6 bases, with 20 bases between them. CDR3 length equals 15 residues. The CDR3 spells CASSGGGVSRNGYTF. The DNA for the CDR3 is TGTGCCAGCAGCGGTGGCGGGGTCTCCCGAAATGGCTACACCTTC.

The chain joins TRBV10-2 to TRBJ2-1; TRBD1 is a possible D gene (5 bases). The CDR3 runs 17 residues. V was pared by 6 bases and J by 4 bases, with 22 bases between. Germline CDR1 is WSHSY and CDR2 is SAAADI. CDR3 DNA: TGCGCCAGCAGAGTAGCCCCAGGGCCCCCTTCGTACAATGAGCAGTTCTTC. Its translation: CASRVAPGPPSYNEQFF.

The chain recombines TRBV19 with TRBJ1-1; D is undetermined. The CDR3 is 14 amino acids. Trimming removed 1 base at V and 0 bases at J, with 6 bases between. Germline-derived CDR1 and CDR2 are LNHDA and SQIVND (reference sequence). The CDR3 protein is CASSIVLLNTEAFF. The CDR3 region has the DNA TGTGCCAGTAGTATAGTACTGTTGAACACTGAAGCTTTCTTT. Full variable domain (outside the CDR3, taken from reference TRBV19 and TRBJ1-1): DGGITQSPKYLFRKEGQNVTLSCEQNLNHDAMYWYRQDPGQGLRLIYYSQIVNDFQKGDIAEGYSVSREKKESFPLTVTSAQKNPTAFYLCASSIVLLNTEAFFGQGTRLTVV.

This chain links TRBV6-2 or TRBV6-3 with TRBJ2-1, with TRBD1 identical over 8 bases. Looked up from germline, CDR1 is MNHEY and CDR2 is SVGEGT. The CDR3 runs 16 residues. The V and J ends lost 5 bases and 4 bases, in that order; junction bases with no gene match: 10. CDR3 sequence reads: CASSRTGFSRYNEQFF. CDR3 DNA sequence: TGTGCCAGCAGTCGGACAGGGTTTAGTCGGTACAATGAGCAGTTCTTC.

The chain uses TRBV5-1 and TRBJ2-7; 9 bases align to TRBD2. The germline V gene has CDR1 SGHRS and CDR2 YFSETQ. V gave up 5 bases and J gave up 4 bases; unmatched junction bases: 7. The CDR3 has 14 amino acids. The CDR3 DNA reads TGCGCCAGCAGTCAGACTAGCGGAGCATACGAGCAGTACTTC. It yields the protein CASSQTSGAYEQYF.

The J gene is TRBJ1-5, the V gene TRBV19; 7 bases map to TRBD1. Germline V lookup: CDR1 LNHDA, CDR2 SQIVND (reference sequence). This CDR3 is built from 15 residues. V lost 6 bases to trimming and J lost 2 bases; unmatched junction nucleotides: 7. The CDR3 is CASRKGQIGNQPQHF. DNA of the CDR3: TGTGCCAGTAGAAAGGGACAGATCGGCAATCAGCCCCAGCATTTT.

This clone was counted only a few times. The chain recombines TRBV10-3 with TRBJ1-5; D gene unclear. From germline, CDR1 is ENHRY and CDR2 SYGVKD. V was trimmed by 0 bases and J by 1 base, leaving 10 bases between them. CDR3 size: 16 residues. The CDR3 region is CAISESRTVSNQPQHF. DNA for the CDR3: TGTGCCATCAGTGAGTCGCGAACAGTCAGCAATCAGCCCCAGCATTTT.

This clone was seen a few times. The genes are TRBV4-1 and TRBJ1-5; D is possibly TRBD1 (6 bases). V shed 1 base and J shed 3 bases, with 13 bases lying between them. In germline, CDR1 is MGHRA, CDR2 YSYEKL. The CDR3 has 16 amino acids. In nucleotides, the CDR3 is TGCGCCAGCAGCCAAGTTGGGGGCCCCTTCAATCAGCCCCAGCATTTT. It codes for CASSQVGGPFNQPQHF.

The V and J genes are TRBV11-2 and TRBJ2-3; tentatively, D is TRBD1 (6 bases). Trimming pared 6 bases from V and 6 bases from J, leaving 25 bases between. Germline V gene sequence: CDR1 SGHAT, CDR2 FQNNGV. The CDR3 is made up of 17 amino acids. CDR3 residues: CASRIAPTGSRTDTQYF. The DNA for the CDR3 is TGTGCCAGCAGGATAGCCCCGACAGGTTCCCGGACCGATACGCAGTATTTT.

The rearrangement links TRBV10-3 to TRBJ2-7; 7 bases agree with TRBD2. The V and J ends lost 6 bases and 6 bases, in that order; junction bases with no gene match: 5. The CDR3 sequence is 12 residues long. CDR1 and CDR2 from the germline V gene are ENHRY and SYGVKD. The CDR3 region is CAIRREGGEQYF. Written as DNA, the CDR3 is TGTGCCATCAGAAGGGAGGGTGGCGAGCAGTACTTC.

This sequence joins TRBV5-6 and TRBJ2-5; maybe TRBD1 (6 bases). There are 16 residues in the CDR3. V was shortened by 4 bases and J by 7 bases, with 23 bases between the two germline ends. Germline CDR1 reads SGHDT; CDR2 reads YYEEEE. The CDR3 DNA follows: TGTGCCAGCAGCCTGGTGGTTCAGGGGCCCCTCTGGACCCAGTACTTC. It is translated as CASSLVVQGPLWTQYF.

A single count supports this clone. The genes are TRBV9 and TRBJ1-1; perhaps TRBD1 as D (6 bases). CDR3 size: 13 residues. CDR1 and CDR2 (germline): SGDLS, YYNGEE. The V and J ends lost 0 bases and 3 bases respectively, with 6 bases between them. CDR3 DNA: TGTGCCAGCAGCGTAGGACAGGACACTGAAGCTTTCTTT. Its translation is CASSVGQDTEAFF.

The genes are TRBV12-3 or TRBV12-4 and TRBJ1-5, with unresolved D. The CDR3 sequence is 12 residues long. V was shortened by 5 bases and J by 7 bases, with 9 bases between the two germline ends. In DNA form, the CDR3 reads TGTGCCAGCAGTATCCCGGGACAGCCCCAGCATTTT. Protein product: CASSIPGQPQHF.

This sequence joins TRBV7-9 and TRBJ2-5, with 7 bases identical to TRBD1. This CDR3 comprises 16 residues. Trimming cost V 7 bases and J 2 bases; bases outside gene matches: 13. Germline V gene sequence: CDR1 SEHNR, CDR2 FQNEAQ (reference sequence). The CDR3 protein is CASMQTRGQRQETQYF. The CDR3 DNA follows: TGTGCCAGCATGCAAACGAGGGGGCAGCGGCAAGAGACCCAGTACTTC.

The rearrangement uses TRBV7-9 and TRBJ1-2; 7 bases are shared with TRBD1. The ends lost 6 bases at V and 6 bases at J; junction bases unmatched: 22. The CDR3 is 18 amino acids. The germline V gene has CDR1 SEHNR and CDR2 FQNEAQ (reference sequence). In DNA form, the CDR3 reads TGTGCCAGCAGTCCTTCGCCCCTATCGCAGGGGGTCTTCGATGGCTACACCTTC. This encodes CASSPSPLSQGVFDGYTF.

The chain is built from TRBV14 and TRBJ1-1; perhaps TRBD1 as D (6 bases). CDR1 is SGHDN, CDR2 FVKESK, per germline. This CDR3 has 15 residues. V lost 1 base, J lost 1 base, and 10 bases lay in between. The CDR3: CASSQGADRNTEAFF. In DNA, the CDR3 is TGTGCCAGCAGCCAAGGAGCGGACAGGAACACTGAAGCTTTCTTT.

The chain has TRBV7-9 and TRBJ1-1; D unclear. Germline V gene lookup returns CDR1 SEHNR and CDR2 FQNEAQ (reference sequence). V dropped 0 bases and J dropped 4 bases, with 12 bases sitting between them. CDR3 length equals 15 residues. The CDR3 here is CASSLARGQATEAFF. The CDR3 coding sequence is TGTGCCAGCAGCTTAGCGCGGGGTCAGGCCACTGAAGCTTTCTTT.